A selection of T cell receptor beta chains follows, all from one sample in a study of early T cells in non-severe SARS-CoV-2 infection. TCRdb passed the 5' RACE reads through MiXCR, listing each CDR3 protein once. Of tens of thousands of distinct CDR3 sequences listed, about 8% are singletons. The source was whole blood, collected at baseline. The receptors here all came from an adult who was a healthcare worker with PCR-confirmed SARS-CoV-2 infection or an uninfected control (not recorded which). Each CDR3 is given with its conserved first and last residue. The D gene is left open where the match is weak. The size entry is marked missing in some rows and otherwise reads once, few, many or a size class.

12 | TRBJ1-1 | TRBV19 | TRBD1 | few | TGTGCCAGTAGTTCATACAGGGGACAAGCTTTCTTT | CASSSYRGQAFF
14 | TRBJ1-1 | TRBV10-3 | . | many | TGTGCCATCAGTGAGTCGGGGGCGAACACTGAAGCTTTCTTT | CAISESGANTEAFF
13 | TRBJ2-7 | TRBV27 | . | many | TGTGCCAGCAGTTTATCGCCAGCCTACGAGCAGTACTTC | CASSLSPAYEQYF
13 | TRBJ2-7 | TRBV30 | . | few | TGTGCCTGGAGTGTAATGGAGGGTCACGAGCAGTACTTC | CAWSVMEGHEQYF
15 | TRBJ1-1 | TRBV4-3 | . | . | TGCGCCAGCAGCCAAGCAGTTTCCTACCAGGGGGAAGCTTTCTTT | CASSQAVSYQGEAFF
15 | TRBJ1-5 | TRBV12-3/TRBV12-4 | TRBD1 | few | TGTGCCAGCAGCGGGACAGAGGGGGGCAATCAGCCCCAGCATTTT | CASSGTEGGNQPQHF
16 | TRBJ2-1 | TRBV7-7 | TRBD2 | medium-sized | TGTGCTAGCAGCCCCCGCGGGGGAAAAGGTTTCAATGAGCAGTTCTTC | CASSPRGGKGFNEQFF
13 | TRBJ2-3 | TRBV10-2 | . | many | TGCGCCAGCAGCTTGGACCGCAAAGGGACGCAGTATTTT | CASSLDRKGTQYF
14 | TRBJ1-5 | TRBV15 | . | few | TGTGCCACCAGCACAGGGGAGGGGGATCAACCCCAGCATTTT | CATSTGEGDQPQHF
15 | TRBJ2-3 | TRBV7-9 | TRBD1 | once | TGTGCCAGCAGCGCATGGACAGGGGGGACAGATACGCAGTATTTT | CASSAWTGGTDTQYF
14 | TRBJ2-1 | TRBV5-1 | TRBD1 | . | TGCGCCAGCAGCGGGGGACAGGGTCCCGCTGAGCAGTTCTTC | CASSGGQGPAEQFF
17 | TRBJ1-5 | TRBV6-1 | . | . | TGTGCCAGCAGTGAGAGCGGGTATCCCTTTAGCAATCAGCCCCAGCATTTT | CASSESGYPFSNQPQHF
13 | TRBJ2-7 | TRBV12-3/TRBV12-4 | . | many | TGTGCCAGCAGCCGCCCAGGGATCCACGAGCAGTACTTC | CASSRPGIHEQYF
15 | TRBJ2-2 | TRBV10-3 | TRBD1 | few | TGTGCCATCAGTGACAAGGGGGCGCCCACCGGGGAGCTGTTTTTT | CAISDKGAPTGELFF
12 | TRBJ1-2 | TRBV2 | . | few | TGTGCCAGCAGTACAGAAAACTATGGCTACACCTTC | CASSTENYGYTF
13 | TRBJ1-1 | TRBV4-1 | . | many | TGCGCCAGCAGCCAAGTTCAGGGAACTGAAGCTTTCTTT | CASSQVQGTEAFF
15 | TRBJ1-4 | TRBV7-9 | . | many | TGTGCCAGCAGCTTGCAGCTTGCAACTAATGAAAAACTGTTTTTT | CASSLQLATNEKLFF
15 | TRBJ2-5 | TRBV5-4 | . | . | TGTGCCAGCAGCTTGGGTAGGAAGGGCGGGGAGACCCAGTACTTC | CASSLGRKGGETQYF
14 | TRBJ1-2 | TRBV6-5 | TRBD1 | few | TGTGCCAGCAGTTACTCCCGGGACAGCTATGGCTACACCTTC | CASSYSRDSYGYTF
12 | TRBJ1-5 | TRBV2 | . | many | TGTGCCAGCAGCCAGGATAATCAGCCCCAGCATTTT | CASSQDNQPQHF
18 | TRBJ1-4 | TRBV28 | . | many | TGTGCCACAACCCCCCTGGCAGCGACCCCTGCAACTAATGAAAAACTGTTTTTT | CATTPLAATPATNEKLFF
15 | TRBJ1-1 | TRBV7-9 | TRBD1 | few | TGTGCCAGCAGCCGAGCCACAGGGGTGAACACTGAAGCTTTCTTT | CASSRATGVNTEAFF